Following are 9 T cell receptor beta chains from one sample sequenced in a study of T cell responses to AZD1222 COVID-19 vaccine. Assay: immunoSEQ multiplex PCR; the TCRdb copy retains only in-frame clones and omits some. In the table there are about 92,000 clones, approximately 87% of which are singletons. The material sequenced was peripheral blood, taken on day 0 of AZD1222 vaccination. These receptors were taken from an adult in good health.

The chain links TRBV19 to TRBJ1-2; possibly TRBD1 for D (6 bases). Trimming took off 7 bases at V and 4 bases at J, with 16 bases between the two ends. The CDR3 is 14 amino acids. Germline V gene lookup returns CDR1 LNHDA and CDR2 SQIVND (reference sequence). The CDR3: CASNPGQQRYGYTF. The DNA of the CDR3 is TGTGCCAGTAATCCGGGACAACAGCGCTATGGCTACACCTTC.

J is TRBJ2-3 and V is TRBV5-5; D is possibly TRBD1 (5 bases). The germline V gene encodes CDR1 SGHKS and CDR2 YYEKEE (reference sequence). This CDR3 is 16 amino acids long. The ends were cut back, 0 bases at V and 0 bases at J, with 11 bases in the middle. CDR3 bases: TGTGCCAGCAGCTTGGGACAGAACCCTAGCACAGATACGCAGTATTTT. Its translation is CASSLGQNPSTDTQYF.

The CDR3 loop reads CASSKGTSGSLFF. The CDR3, as DNA: TGTGCCAGCAGCAAAGGGACTAGCGGGAGTTTGTTCTTC. The chain combines TRBV9 with TRBJ2-1; TRBD2 agrees at 14 bases. The V segment lost 4 bases and the J segment 15 bases; nucleotides outside the gene matches: 6. From germline, CDR1 is SGDLS and CDR2 YYNGEE. This CDR3 spans 13 amino acids.

This clone was detected a few times. The rearrangement links TRBV19 to TRBJ1-1, with no clear D. The CDR3 totals 15 residues. V gave up 4 bases and J gave up 1 base, with 13 bases separating them. Germline V gene lookup returns CDR1 LNHDA and CDR2 SQIVND (reference sequence). CDR3 region: CASSTRGDGNTEAFF. In DNA form, the CDR3 reads TGTGCCAGTAGTACACGAGGAGATGGGAACACTGAAGCTTTCTTT. The entire variable domain, with the rest obtained from reference TRBV19 and TRBJ1-1, is as follows: DGGITQSPKYLFRKEGQNVTLSCEQNLNHDAMYWYRQDPGQGLRLIYYSQIVNDFQKGDIAEGYSVSREKKESFPLTVTSAQKNPTAFYLCASSTRGDGNTEAFFGQGTRLTVV.

This chain links TRBV5-1 with TRBJ1-4, with D unresolved. Germline V gives CDR1 SGHRS, CDR2 YFSETQ. The CDR3 has 12 amino acids. Deletions cut 2 bases from V and 10 bases from J, with 9 bases between. The CDR3 here is CASSFGSGKLFF. Here the CDR3 DNA reads TGCGCCAGCAGCTTTGGCTCCGGAAAACTGTTTTTT.

The V call is TRBV14, the J call TRBJ2-7; D not certain. Trimming shortened V by 3 bases and J by 6 bases, and 9 bases separated the two germline ends. There are 12 residues in the CDR3. The germline V gene encodes CDR1 SGHDN and CDR2 FVKESK. The CDR3 loop reads CASSQAWTEQYF. CDR3 coding DNA: TGTGCCAGCAGCCAGGCATGGACCGAGCAGTACTTC.

The chain combines TRBV29-1 with TRBJ1-2, with D tentatively TRBD1 (6 bases). Trimming stripped 4 bases from V and 8 bases from J, with 14 bases between. Germline-derived CDR1 and CDR2 are SQVTM and ANQGSEA. The CDR3 has 12 residues. In DNA form, the CDR3 reads TGCAGCGTTGTTCCGGGGGCTGAGGGCTACACCTTC. Its translation: CSVVPGAEGYTF.

This chain connects TRBV7-2 to TRBJ1-6, with TRBD1 identical over 7 bases. CDR3 length: 16 residues. Germline trimming cut 2 bases from V and 6 bases from J; bases unmatched to any gene: 7. CDR1 is SGHTA and CDR2 is FQGNSA in the germline V gene. In DNA, the CDR3 is TGTGCCAGCAGCTTACAAGGGGGCCGGACTAATTCACCCCTCCACTTT. Translating it yields CASSLQGGRTNSPLHF. Based on the CDR3 plus reference TRBV7-2 and TRBJ1-6, the full variable domain is GAGVSQSPSNKVTEKGKDVELRCDPISGHTALYWYRQSLGQGLEFLIYFQGNSAPDKSGLPSDRFSAERTGGSVSTLTIQRTQQEDSAVYLCASSLQGGRTNSPLHFGNGTRLTVT.

The DNA for the CDR3 is TGTGCCAGCAGTGAGCTGAGCGGGATGGGGTCTTCCACAGATACGCAGTATTTT. It encodes CASSELSGMGSSTDTQYF. The gene calls are TRBV2 and TRBJ2-3; 7 bases agree with TRBD2. Germline CDR1 SNHLY, CDR2 FYNNEI. The CDR3 sequence is 18 residues long. V gave up 3 bases and J gave up 2 bases; unmatched junction bases: 14.